These T cell receptor beta chains were read from a single sample in a study of blood T cell repertoires in COVID-19. Using immunoSEQ multiplex PCR, the repertoire was profiled, and TCRdb retains in-frame clones only, with some absent. Among 84,000 or so clones listed, 92% were seen once. Input material: peripheral blood. The origin of the receptors is a woman aged 55-69 years with active COVID-19. Each CDR3 is given with its conserved first and last residue. Fields, in order: V gene, D gene, clone size, J gene, CDR3 protein, CDR3 DNA. The D gene is left open where the match is weak. Size is stated for part of the rows, as once, few or many counts, or as a class when the clone is expanded.

>TRBV28|TRBD1|-|TRBJ1-6
CASSLRGQVYSFNRSYNSPLHF
TGTGCCAGCAGTTTAAGAGGACAGGTTTATTCGTTTAATAGGTCCTATAATTCACCCCTCCACTTT
>TRBV19|TRBD1|-|TRBJ1-2
CASGQGASGYTF
TGTGCCAGTGGGCAGGGGGCATCAGGCTACACCTTC
>TRBV7-6|TRBD2|-|TRBJ2-5
CASSLGTSGSIGETQYF
TGTGCCAGCAGCCTAGGGACTAGCGGGAGTATTGGGGAGACCCAGTACTTC
>TRBV10-2|TRBD1|-|TRBJ1-6
CASVKAGGLSYNSPLHF
TGCGCCAGCGTAAAGGCAGGGGGCCTATCCTATAATTCACCCCTCCACTTT
>TRBV18|-|-|TRBJ2-1
CASSPKVTASSYNEQFF
TGTGCCAGCTCACCGAAGGTTACAGCTTCCTCCTACAATGAGCAGTTCTTC
>TRBV28|-|-|TRBJ2-7
CASSTPRAYEQYF
TGTGCCAGCAGTACTCCTAGAGCATACGAGCAGTACTTC
>TRBV2|-|-|TRBJ1-4
CASSEGGTIEKLFF
TGTGCCAGCAGTGAAGGTGGCACTATTGAAAAACTGTTTTTT
>TRBV11-3|-|-|TRBJ2-5
CASSYQEAQYF
TGTGCCAGCAGTTATCAAGAGGCCCAGTACTTC
>TRBV7-8|TRBD2|-|TRBJ2-2
CASSLSSSGSHTGELFF
TGTGCCAGCAGCTTATCGTCTAGCGGGAGTCACACCGGGGAGCTGTTTTTT
>TRBV9|-|-|TRBJ2-7
CASNRGGGYEQYF
TGTGCCAGCAACCGGGGAGGGGGGTACGAGCAGTACTTC
>TRBV6-2/TRBV6-3|TRBD2|-|TRBJ2-5
CASTPRLAGTQYF
TGTGCCAGCACCCCCCGACTAGCGGGAACCCAGTACTTC
>TRBV7-2|TRBD2|-|TRBJ2-7
CASSRRGGGVYEQYF
TGTGCCAGCAGCAGACGGGGCGGGGGAGTCTACGAGCAGTACTTC
>TRBV18|-|-|TRBJ2-3
CASSPLGGSPTDTQYF
TGTGCCAGCTCACCCCTCGGGGGTTCCCCCACAGATACGCAGTATTTT
>TRBV5-1|TRBD2|-|TRBJ2-1
CASRPTSGGVYNEQFF
TGCGCCAGCAGACCGACTAGCGGGGGGGTATACAATGAGCAGTTCTTC
>TRBV7-9|TRBD1|-|TRBJ1-5
CASSLDETGSNQPQHF
TGTGCCAGCAGCTTAGATGAGACAGGGAGCAATCAGCCCCAGCATTTT
>TRBV9|TRBD2|-|TRBJ2-1
CASSVDSGRVNEQFF
TGTGCCAGCAGCGTAGATAGCGGGAGGGTGAATGAGCAGTTCTTC
>TRBV28|-|-|TRBJ2-7
CASSNYEQYF
TGTGCCAGCAGCAACTACGAGCAGTACTTC
>TRBV6-2/TRBV6-3|TRBD2|once|TRBJ2-1
CASSSIGLVHEQFF
TGTGCCAGCAGTTCCATAGGACTAGTCCATGAGCAGTTCTTC
>TRBV5-4|-|-|TRBJ1-2
CASSLGGQTTNYGYTF
TGTGCCAGCAGCTTGGGGGGACAAACGACTAACTATGGCTACACCTTC
>TRBV7-6|TRBD1|-|TRBJ1-6
CASSLTPGQEGSPLHF
TGTGCCAGCAGCCTCACTCCGGGACAGGAGGGTTCACCCCTCCACTTT
>TRBV6-1|-|-|TRBJ1-1
CASSEARRTEAFF
TGTGCCAGCAGTGAAGCCCGGAGGACTGAAGCTTTCTTT
>TRBV12-3/TRBV12-4|-|-|TRBJ2-7
CASSLAASYEQYF
TGTGCCAGCAGTCTCGCGGCCTCCTACGAGCAGTACTTC
>TRBV7-8|TRBD1|-|TRBJ2-7
CASTPTGMGYEQYF
TGTGCCAGCACCCCGACAGGGATGGGCTACGAGCAGTACTTC
>TRBV10-1|-|-|TRBJ2-3
CASSEGTPDTQYF
TGCGCCAGCAGTGAAGGGACTCCAGATACGCAGTATTTT
>TRBV3-1/TRBV3-2|TRBD2|-|TRBJ2-1
CASSLSGGPPHQFF
TGTGCCAGCAGCCTTTCGGGGGGGCCCCCACATCAGTTCTTC
>TRBV7-2|-|-|TRBJ2-5
CASSLDINYQETQYF
TGTGCCAGCAGCTTAGATATTAACTACCAAGAGACCCAGTACTTC
>TRBV12-3/TRBV12-4|-|-|TRBJ2-2
CASSLANTGELFF
TGTGCCAGCAGTTTGGCTAACACCGGGGAGCTGTTTTTT
>TRBV19|TRBD1|once|TRBJ1-2
CASSALTGVGNNGYTF
TGTGCCAGTAGTGCCCTTACAGGGGTGGGGAACAATGGCTACACCTTC
>TRBV3-1/TRBV3-2|-|-|TRBJ1-1
CASSHYGSWEGKTEAFF
TGTGCCAGCAGCCACTACGGTTCTTGGGAGGGTAAGACTGAAGCTTTCTTT
>TRBV7-2|-|-|TRBJ2-7
CASSLSQGLTDYEQYF
TGTGCCAGCAGCTTATCGCAGGGGCTTACCGACTACGAGCAGTACTTC
>TRBV19|-|-|TRBJ1-6
CATQTGDSPLHF
TGTGCCACCCAGACTGGTGATTCACCCCTCCACTTT
>TRBV27|-|-|TRBJ2-7
CASSREGRASYEQYF
TGTGCCAGCAGTAGAGAAGGCAGGGCGAGCTACGAGCAGTACTTC
>TRBV29-1|TRBD2|-|TRBJ2-7
CSVVLAGGVEQYF
TGCAGCGTTGTGCTAGCGGGAGGCGTCGAGCAGTACTTC
>TRBV4-1|TRBD2|-|TRBJ2-7
CASSRALVAGSYEQYF
TGCGCCAGCAGCCGTGCCTTGGTAGCGGGTTCCTACGAGCAGTACTTC
>TRBV10-3|TRBD1|-|TRBJ2-2
CAISSQGVLNTGELFF
TGTGCCATCAGTTCACAGGGGGTCCTTAACACCGGGGAGCTGTTTTTT
>TRBV30|TRBD1|-|TRBJ1-1
CAWSRGPMNTEAFF
TGTGCCTGGAGTAGGGGGCCCATGAACACTGAAGCTTTCTTT
>TRBV10-2|-|-|TRBJ1-5
CASSDSRNNQPQHF
TGCGCCAGCAGTGATTCGAGGAACAATCAGCCCCAGCATTTT
>TRBV5-8|-|-|TRBJ1-2
CASSSDYGYTF
TGTGCCAGCAGCTCCGACTATGGCTACACCTTC
>TRBV28|TRBD1|-|TRBJ1-2
CAVQGAGGYTF
TGTGCCGTTCAGGGGGCTGGTGGCTACACCTTC
>TRBV24-1|TRBD1|-|TRBJ2-3
CATSDTTGGNADTQYF
TGTGCCACCAGTGACACGACAGGGGGCAACGCAGATACGCAGTATTTT
>TRBV5-1|-|once|TRBJ1-1
CASSLLGEEAFF
TGCGCCAGCAGCTTGTTAGGAGAAGAAGCTTTCTTT
>TRBV14|TRBD1|-|TRBJ2-5
CASSHGRGLWQETQYF
TGTGCCAGCAGCCATGGCAGGGGGCTTTGGCAAGAGACCCAGTACTTC
>TRBV18|-|few|TRBJ1-4
CASSPRGPQWTNEKLFF
TGTGCCAGCTCACCACGGGGGCCACAGTGGACTAATGAAAAACTGTTTTTT
>TRBV5-1|-|-|TRBJ2-3
CASSLTPESDTQYF
TGCGCCAGCAGCTTGACTCCGGAGTCAGATACGCAGTATTTT
>TRBV19|-|few|TRBJ1-5
CASNRLGGGGNQPQHF
TGTGCCAGTAACCGCCTGGGGGGGGGTGGCAATCAGCCCCAGCATTTT
>TRBV10-1|TRBD2|-|TRBJ2-1
CASSSHWTSGGTYNEQFF
TGCGCCAGCAGTTCCCATTGGACTAGCGGGGGAACCTACAATGAGCAGTTCTTC
>TRBV5-4|-|-|TRBJ1-6
CASSLSGDSPLHF
TGTGCCAGCAGCTTATCAGGGGATTCACCCCTCCACTTT
>TRBV19|-|-|TRBJ2-3
CASSIHGVADTQYF
TGTGCCAGTAGTATACACGGGGTCGCAGATACGCAGTATTTT
>TRBV6-5|TRBD2|-|TRBJ2-1
CASSYGTSGKNEQFF
TGTGCCAGCAGTTACGGGACTAGCGGGAAAAATGAGCAGTTCTTC